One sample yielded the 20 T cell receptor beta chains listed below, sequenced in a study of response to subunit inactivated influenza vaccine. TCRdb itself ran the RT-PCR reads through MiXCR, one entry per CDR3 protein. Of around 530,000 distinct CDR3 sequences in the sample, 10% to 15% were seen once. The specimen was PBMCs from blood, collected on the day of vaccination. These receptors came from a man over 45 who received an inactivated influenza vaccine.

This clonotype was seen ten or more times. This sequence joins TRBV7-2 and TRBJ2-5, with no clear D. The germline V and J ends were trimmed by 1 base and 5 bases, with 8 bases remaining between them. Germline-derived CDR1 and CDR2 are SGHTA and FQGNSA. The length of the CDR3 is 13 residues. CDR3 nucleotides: TGTGCCAGCAGCTTAGGAATGAGGGAGACCCAGTACTTC. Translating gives CASSLGMRETQYF. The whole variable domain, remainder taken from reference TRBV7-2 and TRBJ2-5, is GAGVSQSPSNKVTEKGKDVELRCDPISGHTALYWYRQSLGQGLEFLIYFQGNSAPDKSGLPSDRFSAERTGGSVSTLTIQRTQQEDSAVYLCASSLGMRETQYFGPGTRLLVL.

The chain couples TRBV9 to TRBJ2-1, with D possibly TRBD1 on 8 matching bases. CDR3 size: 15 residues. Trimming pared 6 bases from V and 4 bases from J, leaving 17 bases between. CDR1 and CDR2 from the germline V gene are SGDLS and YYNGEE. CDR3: CASTPTGGGYNEQFF. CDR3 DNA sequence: TGTGCCAGCACCCCAACAGGGGGGGGTTACAATGAGCAGTTCTTC.

CDR3 in amino acids: CASSGLNRVGNTEAFF. CDR3 sequence (DNA): TGTGCCAGCAGCGGACTTAACAGGGTCGGGAACACTGAAGCTTTCTTT. This rearrangement joins TRBV9 to TRBJ1-1; tentative D call: TRBD1 (6 bases). V lost 3 bases and J lost 1, with 16 bases in between. The CDR3 spans 16 residues. Germline V lookup: CDR1 SGDLS, CDR2 YYNGEE.

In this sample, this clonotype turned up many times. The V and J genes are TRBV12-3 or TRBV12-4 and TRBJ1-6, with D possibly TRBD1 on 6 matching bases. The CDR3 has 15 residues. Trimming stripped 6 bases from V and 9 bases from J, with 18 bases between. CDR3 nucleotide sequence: TGTGCCAGCAGCAGACAGGCGTGGGCAGGTTCACCCCTCCACTTT. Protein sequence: CASSRQAWAGSPLHF.

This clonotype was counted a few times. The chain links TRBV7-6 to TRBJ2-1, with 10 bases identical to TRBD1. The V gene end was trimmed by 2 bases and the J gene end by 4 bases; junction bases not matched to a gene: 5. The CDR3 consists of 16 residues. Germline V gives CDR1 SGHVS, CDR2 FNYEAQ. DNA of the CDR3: TGTGCCAGCAGCTTACTCGGGACAGGGGCATACAATGAGCAGTTCTTC. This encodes CASSLLGTGAYNEQFF.

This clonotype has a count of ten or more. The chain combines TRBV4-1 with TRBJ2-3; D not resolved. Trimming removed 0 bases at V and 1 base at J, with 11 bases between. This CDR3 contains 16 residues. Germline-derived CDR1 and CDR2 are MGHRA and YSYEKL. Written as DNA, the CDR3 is TGCGCCAGCAGCCAAGATCTGGCCCTTGGCACAGATACGCAGTATTTT. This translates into CASSQDLALGTDTQYF.

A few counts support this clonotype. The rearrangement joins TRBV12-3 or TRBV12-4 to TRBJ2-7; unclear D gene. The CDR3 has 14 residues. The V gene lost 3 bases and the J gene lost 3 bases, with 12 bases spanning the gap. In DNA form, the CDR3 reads TGTGCCAGCAGTTTGTCGGCTTTCGGCTACGAGCAGTACTTC. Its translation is CASSLSAFGYEQYF.

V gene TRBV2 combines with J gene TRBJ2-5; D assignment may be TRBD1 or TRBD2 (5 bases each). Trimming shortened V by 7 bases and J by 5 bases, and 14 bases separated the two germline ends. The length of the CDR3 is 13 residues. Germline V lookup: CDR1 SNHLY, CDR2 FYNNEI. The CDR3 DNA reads TGTGCCAGCAATACGGGGCCGGTGGAGACCCAGTACTTC. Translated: CASNTGPVETQYF.

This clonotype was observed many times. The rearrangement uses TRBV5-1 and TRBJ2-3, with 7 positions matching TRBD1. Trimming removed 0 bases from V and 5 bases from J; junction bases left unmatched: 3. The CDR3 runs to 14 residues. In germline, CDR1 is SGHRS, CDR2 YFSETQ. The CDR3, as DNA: TGCGCCAGCAGCTTGGAAGGGGGCGGAGATACGCAGTATTTT. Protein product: CASSLEGGGDTQYF.

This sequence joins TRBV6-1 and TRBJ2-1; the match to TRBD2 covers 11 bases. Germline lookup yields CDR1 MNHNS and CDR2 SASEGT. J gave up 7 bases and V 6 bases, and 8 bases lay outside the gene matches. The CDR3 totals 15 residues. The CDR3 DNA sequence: TGTGCCAGCAGCGGGATAGCGGGAGGGCCGAATGAGCAGTTCTTC. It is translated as CASSGIAGGPNEQFF.

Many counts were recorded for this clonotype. CDR3: CASSSMTGQETQYF. The CDR3 DNA reads TGCGCCAGCAGCTCAATGACAGGACAAGAGACCCAGTACTTC. The chain uses TRBV5-1 and TRBJ2-5; weak D call: TRBD1 (6 bases). There are 14 residues in the CDR3. V was shortened by 3 bases and J by 2 bases, with 11 bases between the two germline ends. The germline V gene encodes CDR1 SGHRS and CDR2 YFSETQ.

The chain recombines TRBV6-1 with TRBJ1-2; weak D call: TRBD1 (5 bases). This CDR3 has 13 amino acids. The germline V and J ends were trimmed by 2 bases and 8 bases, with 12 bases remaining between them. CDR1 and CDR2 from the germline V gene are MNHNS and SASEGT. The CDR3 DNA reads TGTGCCAGCAGTGAAATCGGGGGGAAGGGCTACACCTTC. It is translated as CASSEIGGKGYTF.

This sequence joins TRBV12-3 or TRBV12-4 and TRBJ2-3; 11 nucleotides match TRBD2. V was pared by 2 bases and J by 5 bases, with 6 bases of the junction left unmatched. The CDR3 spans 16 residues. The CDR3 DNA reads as TGTGCCAGCAGTTTATTAGCGGGAGGGTTAAGAGATACGCAGTATTTT. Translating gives CASSLLAGGLRDTQYF.

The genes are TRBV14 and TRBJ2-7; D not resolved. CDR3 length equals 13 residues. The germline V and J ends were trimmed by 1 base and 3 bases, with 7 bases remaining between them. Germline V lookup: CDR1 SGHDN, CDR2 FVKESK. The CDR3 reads CASSQAHLYEQYF. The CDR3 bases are TGTGCCAGCAGCCAAGCTCACCTCTACGAGCAGTACTTC.

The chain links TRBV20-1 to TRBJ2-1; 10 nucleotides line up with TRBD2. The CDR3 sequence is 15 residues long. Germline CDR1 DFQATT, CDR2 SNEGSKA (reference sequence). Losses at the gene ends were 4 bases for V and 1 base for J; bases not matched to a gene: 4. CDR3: CSAIGTSASYNEQFF. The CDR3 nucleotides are TGCAGTGCTATCGGGACTAGCGCTTCCTACAATGAGCAGTTCTTC.

Here the CDR3 DNA reads TGTGCCAGCTCAGGGGAAGGAGGAGAGACCCAGTACTTC. The encoded protein is CASSGEGGETQYF. The chain couples TRBV18 to TRBJ2-5; tentatively, D is TRBD2 (5 bases). Germline lookup yields CDR1 KGHSH and CDR2 LQKENI. The V end was cut by 5 bases, the J end by 4 bases, with 11 bases between. The CDR3 sequence is 13 residues long. Combining the CDR3 with reference TRBV18 and TRBJ2-5 gives the whole variable domain NAGVMQNPRHLVRRRGQEARLRCSPMKGHSHVYWYRQLPEEGLKFMVYLQKENIIDESGMPKERFSAEFPKEGPSILRIQQVVRGDSAAYFCASSGEGGETQYFGPGTRLLVL.

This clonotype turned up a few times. CDR3 amino acids: CASTQGSGANVLTF. The DNA of the CDR3 is TGTGCCAGCACCCAGGGGTCTGGGGCCAACGTCCTGACTTTC. The genes are TRBV5-4 and TRBJ2-6; D may be TRBD1 (6 bases). Trimming left V 6 bases short and J 1 base short, with 8 bases between. CDR3 size: 14 residues. In germline, CDR1 is SGHNT, CDR2 YYREEE (reference sequence).

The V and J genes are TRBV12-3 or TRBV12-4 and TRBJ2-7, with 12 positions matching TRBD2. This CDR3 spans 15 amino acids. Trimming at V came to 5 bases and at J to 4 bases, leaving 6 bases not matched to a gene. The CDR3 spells CASSLRTSGIYEQYF. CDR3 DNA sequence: TGTGCCAGCAGTCTACGGACTAGCGGGATTTACGAGCAGTACTTC.

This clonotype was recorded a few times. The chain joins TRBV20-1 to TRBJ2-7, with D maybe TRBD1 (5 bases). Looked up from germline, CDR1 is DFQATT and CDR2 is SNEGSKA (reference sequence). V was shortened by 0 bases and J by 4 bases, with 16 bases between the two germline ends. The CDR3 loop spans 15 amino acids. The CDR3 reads CSARDQAGLGYEQYF. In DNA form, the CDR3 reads TGCAGTGCTAGAGATCAGGCAGGGCTCGGGTACGAGCAGTACTTC.

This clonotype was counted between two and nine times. The DNA of the CDR3 is TGCAGTGCTAACCTAGCGGGAGGGCCTCATACGCAGTATTTT. This codes for CSANLAGGPHTQYF. The chain recombines TRBV20-1 with TRBJ2-3, with 12 bases matching TRBD2. The V segment lost 4 bases and the J segment 7 bases; nucleotides outside the gene matches: 6. Germline V gene lookup returns CDR1 DFQATT and CDR2 SNEGSKA (reference sequence). This CDR3 contains 14 residues.